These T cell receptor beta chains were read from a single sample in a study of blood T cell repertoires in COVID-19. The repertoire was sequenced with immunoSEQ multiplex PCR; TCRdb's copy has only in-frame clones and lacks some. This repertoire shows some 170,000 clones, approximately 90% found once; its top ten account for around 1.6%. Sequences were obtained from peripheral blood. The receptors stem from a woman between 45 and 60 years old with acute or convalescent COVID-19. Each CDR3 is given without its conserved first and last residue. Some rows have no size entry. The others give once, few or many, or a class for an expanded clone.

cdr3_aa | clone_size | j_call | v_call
ASSGTGRIEKLF | few | TRBJ1-4 | TRBV5-6
ASSSRSRRELF | NA | TRBJ2-2 | TRBV11-3
ASGSTGLNSPLH | NA | TRBJ1-6 | TRBV12-5
ASSLVAGSLNTEAF | NA | TRBJ1-1 | TRBV7-2
ASLGGTYNEQF | NA | TRBJ2-1 | TRBV6-6
ASSVGDGSVHTQY | NA | TRBJ2-3 | TRBV9
ASSFLRTYNEQF | once | TRBJ2-1 | TRBV7-2
ASSGTGLTPK | NA | TRBJ2-7 | TRBV7-9
ASSPAGTGFHEQF | NA | TRBJ2-1 | TRBV6-2/TRBV6-3
ASSRGLAGAGELF | NA | TRBJ2-2 | TRBV7-2
ASSLRQGKETQY | NA | TRBJ2-5 | TRBV27
ATSDSRDSYYEQY | once | TRBJ2-7 | TRBV24-1
ASSYSWTSTDTQY | NA | TRBJ2-3 | TRBV6-5
ASSSGSWTRMETQY | NA | TRBJ2-5 | TRBV7-8
ASSYSVQGGYGYT | NA | TRBJ1-2 | TRBV6-5
ASSLEGYGSPLH | NA | TRBJ1-6 | TRBV5-1
ASSWGLAGGYEQY | NA | TRBJ2-7 | TRBV7-2
ASSENLAGEGEQF | NA | TRBJ2-1 | TRBV2
SSTDNYGYT | NA | TRBJ1-2 | TRBV29-1
ASSYSFGQNYGYT | NA | TRBJ1-2 | TRBV6-5
ASSMRGTPGELF | NA | TRBJ2-2 | TRBV19
ASSLIAGGKDEQF | few | TRBJ2-1 | TRBV3-1/TRBV3-2
ASSPAVFAGDEKLF | NA | TRBJ1-4 | TRBV6-6
ASSPVQDHPGELF | NA | TRBJ2-2 | TRBV18
ASSLGTRRTGELF | once | TRBJ2-2 | TRBV18
ASSSHRDSPLH | once | TRBJ1-6 | TRBV11-3
ASSSTLAGGPDTQY | NA | TRBJ2-3 | TRBV7-2
ASSPLIGNEQF | NA | TRBJ2-1 | TRBV12-3/TRBV12-4
ALKRDLGTEAF | NA | TRBJ1-1 | TRBV10-3
ASSVGTSGSYEQY | NA | TRBJ2-7 | TRBV9
ASSQDMVAEYTGELF | NA | TRBJ2-2 | TRBV4-3
ASSLGASGGLNEQF | NA | TRBJ2-1 | TRBV25-1
SASVREVGTDTQY | NA | TRBJ2-3 | TRBV20-1
ASSYRTVSNQPQH | NA | TRBJ1-5 | TRBV6-6
ASSKQGGTEAF | NA | TRBJ1-1 | TRBV6-2/TRBV6-3
ASSSQGAGEKLF | few | TRBJ1-4 | TRBV5-4
ASSGSGWDTEAF | few | TRBJ1-1 | TRBV5-5
ASQKTGSIQETQY | NA | TRBJ2-5 | TRBV2
ASSYRGLDEQY | NA | TRBJ2-7 | TRBV7-8
ASSPSTGYAEQY | NA | TRBJ2-7 | TRBV18
ASSSTGDKLY | NA | TRBJ1-3 | TRBV19
SVDTGTGALRGYGYT | NA | TRBJ1-2 | TRBV29-1
ASSIAEGSISLYGYT | NA | TRBJ1-2 | TRBV19
ASSSVGGKLAGPRDTQY | once | TRBJ2-3 | TRBV19
ASSLERPSTDTQY | NA | TRBJ2-3 | TRBV5-1
ASSIGFNQPQH | once | TRBJ1-5 | TRBV19
ASSSWQISGNTIY | NA | TRBJ1-3 | TRBV6-2/TRBV6-3
ASGLWGGSTDTQY | once | TRBJ2-3 | TRBV12-5
ASSLGTGMGSPLH | NA | TRBJ1-6 | TRBV7-2
ASSLGGNTGELF | NA | TRBJ2-2 | TRBV18
ASNDGTGTYGYT | few | TRBJ1-2 | TRBV19
ASSPEVYGDGAF | NA | TRBJ1-1 | TRBV18